Included here is one TCR beta chain sequence, with context. As yet, its antigen is unknown. Time point defined: newly diagnosed GD, antithyroid drugs for less than 3 months. PBMC RNA served as the TCR library source. This specimen belongs to a study of regulatory T cells in long-lasting Graves disease. Findings of the study overall: A greater number of public clonotypes (roughly 2,700) was shared by persistent patients than by new patients (over 900). Newly diagnosed disease favored TRBV20-1 and TRBJ2-1 over persistent disease.

Trimming took off 4 bases at V and 0 bases at J, with 13 bases between the two ends. Germline V lookup: CDR1 KGHSH, CDR2 LQKENI. The CDR3 consists of 16 residues. The TCR beta library used iRepertoire HTBI primers with Arm-PCR amplification of CDR3. Using its own MiXCR run on the multiplex PCR reads, TCRdb lists one record per CDR3 protein. This table has around 250,000 distinct CDR3 sequences, under 20% appearing once. This sample also appeared in a second study, on T cells in Graves' hyperthyroidism and ophthalmopathy. That report adds: The HTBI set primed first-round TCR CDR3 RT-PCR.

The source of this sequence is a woman in her twenties or thirties with Graves disease. The chain uses TRBV18 and TRBJ1-3, with D possibly TRBD1 on 6 matching bases. Sequences were derived from peripheral blood mononuclear cells (PBMCs), sampled at new diagnosis, from a patient treated with antithyroid drugs. The CDR3 loop reads CASSLLSTGSGNTIYF. The CDR3 nucleotides read TGTGCCAGCTCACTTCTCTCGACAGGCTCTGGAAACACCATATATTTT.